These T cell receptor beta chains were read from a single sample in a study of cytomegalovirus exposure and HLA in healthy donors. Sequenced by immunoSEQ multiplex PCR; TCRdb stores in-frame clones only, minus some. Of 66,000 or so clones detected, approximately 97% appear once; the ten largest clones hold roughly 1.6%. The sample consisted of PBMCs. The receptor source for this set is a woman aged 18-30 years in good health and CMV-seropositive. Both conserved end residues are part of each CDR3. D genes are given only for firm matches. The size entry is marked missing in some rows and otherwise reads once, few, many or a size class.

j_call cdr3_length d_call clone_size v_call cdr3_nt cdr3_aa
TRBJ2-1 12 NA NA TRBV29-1 TGCAGCGTTGCGCAGGCTGCCAATGAGCAGTTCTTC CSVAQAANEQFF
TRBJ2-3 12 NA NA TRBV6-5 TGTGCCAGCGGAGAAAGGCGTGATACGCAGTATTTT CASGERRDTQYF
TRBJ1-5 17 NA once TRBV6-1 TGTGCCAGCAGTGAAGTCTCGGGGGGCTGGGGCAATCAGCCCCAGCATTTT CASSEVSGGWGNQPQHF
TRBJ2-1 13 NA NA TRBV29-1 TGCAGCGTTGAGCCCACAGAATTAAATGAGCAGTTCTTC CSVEPTELNEQFF
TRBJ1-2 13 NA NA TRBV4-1 TGCGCCAGCAGCCAGGAGACAGCCTATGGCTACACCTTC CASSQETAYGYTF
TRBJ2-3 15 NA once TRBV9 TGTGCCAGCAGCGTAGCGGCACTAGTGTCAGATACGCAGTATTTT CASSVAALVSDTQYF
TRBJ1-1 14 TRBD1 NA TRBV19 TGTGCCAGTAGTACTCGGACAGGGGGCACTGAAGCTTTCTTT CASSTRTGGTEAFF
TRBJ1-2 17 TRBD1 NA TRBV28 TGTGCCAGCAGTTTACCTCTGAAGCCAGGGGGCGCCTATGGCTACACCTTC CASSLPLKPGGAYGYTF
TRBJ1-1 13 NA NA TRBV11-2 TGTGCCAGCAGCTTAGGCGTCTACACTGAAGCTTTCTTT CASSLGVYTEAFF
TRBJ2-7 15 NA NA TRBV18 TGTGCCAGCTCACCACTAGCGCTTCCTTCCTACGAGCAGTACTTC CASSPLALPSYEQYF
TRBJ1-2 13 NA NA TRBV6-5 TGTGCCAGCAGCTTGGGACACAACTATGGCTACACCTTC CASSLGHNYGYTF
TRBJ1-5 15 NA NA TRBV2 TGTGCCAGCAGATTGCAAGTCTTTGGGGGCCAGCCCCAGCATTTT CASRLQVFGGQPQHF
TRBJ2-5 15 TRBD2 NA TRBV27 TGTGCCAGCAGTTACCAGCGGGGGGGTGGGGAGACCCAGTACTTC CASSYQRGGGETQYF
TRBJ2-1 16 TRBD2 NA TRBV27 TGTGCCAGCAGTTTTGGCCCGGGACTAGCCTACAATGAGCAGTTCTTC CASSFGPGLAYNEQFF
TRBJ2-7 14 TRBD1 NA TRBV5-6 TGTGCCAGCAGCTTATACAGGGGCACCTACGAGCAGTACTTC CASSLYRGTYEQYF
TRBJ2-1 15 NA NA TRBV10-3 TGTGCCATCAGTGCCCAGGACTTCCAAGGCGATGAGCAGTTCTTC CAISAQDFQGDEQFF
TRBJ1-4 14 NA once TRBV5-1 TGCGCCAGCAGCTTCTCGGGGAATAATGAAAAACTGTTTTTT CASSFSGNNEKLFF
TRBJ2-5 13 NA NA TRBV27 TGTGCCAGCCAGCGGGCGGTCTGGGAGACCCAGTACTTC CASQRAVWETQYF
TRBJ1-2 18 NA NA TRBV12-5 TGTGCTAGTGGTTTGGTACGGGGAAGGACAGACTCCGCTCTTGGCTACACCTTC CASGLVRGRTDSALGYTF
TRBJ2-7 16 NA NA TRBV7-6 TGTGCCAGCAGCTACGGGACGGGTCGGGGGACCTACGAGCAGTACTTC CASSYGTGRGTYEQYF
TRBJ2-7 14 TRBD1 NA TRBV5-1 TGCGCCAGCAGCTCCGGGACAGGGGCCTACGAGCAGTACTTC CASSSGTGAYEQYF
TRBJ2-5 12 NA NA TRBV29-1 TGCAGCGGGGGAGGAGGGCAAGAGACCCAGTACTTC CSGGGGQETQYF
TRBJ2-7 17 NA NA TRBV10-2 TGCGCCAGCAGTGAGGGGAAATTCGGGATTTCCTCCTACGAGCAGTACTTC CASSEGKFGISSYEQYF
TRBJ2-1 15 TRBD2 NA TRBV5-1 TGCGCCAGCCGGGAGGGGACTAGCGGGAACAATGAGCAGTTCTTC CASREGTSGNNEQFF
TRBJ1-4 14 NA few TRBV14 TGTGCCAGCAGCCAAGTGTCAGTAAATGAAAAACTGTTTTTT CASSQVSVNEKLFF
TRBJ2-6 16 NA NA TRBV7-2 TGTGCCAGCAGCTTAGCTACAGGGACTGGGGCCAACGTCCTGACTTTC CASSLATGTGANVLTF
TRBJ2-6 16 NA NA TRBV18 TGTGCCAGCTCTCCGGGACTGAACTCTGGGGCCAACGTCCTGACTTTC CASSPGLNSGANVLTF
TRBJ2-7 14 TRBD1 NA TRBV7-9 TGTGCCAGCAGCTCACAGACAGGGGAAGACGAGCAGTACTTC CASSSQTGEDEQYF
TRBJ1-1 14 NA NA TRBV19 TGTGCCAGTAGTTGGGGACATCCGAACACTGAAGCTTTCTTT CASSWGHPNTEAFF
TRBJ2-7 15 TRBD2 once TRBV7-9 TGTGCCAGCAGCCCCAAGGGTGCTAGCGGATACGAGCAGTACTTC CASSPKGASGYEQYF
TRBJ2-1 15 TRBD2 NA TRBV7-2 TGTGCCAGCAGCACGACTAGCGGGGGATATCATGAGCAGTTCTTC CASSTTSGGYHEQFF
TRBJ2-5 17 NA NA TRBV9 TGTGCCAGCAGCGTAGCTGGGGCCAAACCGATTCAAGAGACCCAGTACTTC CASSVAGAKPIQETQYF
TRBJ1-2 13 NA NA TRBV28 TGTGCCAGCAGTTTGCCCAGGGACTATGGCTACACCTTC CASSLPRDYGYTF
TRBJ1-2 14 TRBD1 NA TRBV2 TGTGCCAGCAATAACAGGGGTCGCCCTGAGGGCTACACCTTC CASNNRGRPEGYTF
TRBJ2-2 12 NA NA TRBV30 TGTGCCTGGAGTGTACTTTCCGGGGAGCTGTTTTTT CAWSVLSGELFF
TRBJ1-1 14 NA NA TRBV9 TGTGCCAGCAGCGTTCAGCGAATTAACACTGAAGCTTTCTTT CASSVQRINTEAFF
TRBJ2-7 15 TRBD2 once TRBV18 TGTGCCAGCTCACCACCTAGCGGGGCATCCTACGAGCAGTACTTC CASSPPSGASYEQYF
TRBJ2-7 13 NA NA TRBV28 TGTGCCAGCAGATCCGGGAGAACCTACGAGCAGTACTTC CASRSGRTYEQYF
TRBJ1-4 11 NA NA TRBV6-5 TGTGCCAGCAGGTCGAATGAAAAACTGTTTTTT CASRSNEKLFF
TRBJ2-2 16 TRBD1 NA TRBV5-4 TGTGCCAGCAGCCCCACAGGGGGCGTGTACACCGGGGAGCTGTTTTTT CASSPTGGVYTGELFF
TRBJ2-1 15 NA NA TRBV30 TGTGCCTGGAGGAGGGGAGGGGGCTCCTACAATGAGCAGTTCTTC CAWRRGGGSYNEQFF
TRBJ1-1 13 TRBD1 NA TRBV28 TGTGCCAGCAGGGCGACAGGGGGCACTGAAGCTTTCTTT CASRATGGTEAFF
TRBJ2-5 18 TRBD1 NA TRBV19 TGTGCCAGTAGTATACTTGGACAGGGGACGAAGTACCAAGAGACCCAGTACTTC CASSILGQGTKYQETQYF
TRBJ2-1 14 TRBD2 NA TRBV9 TGTGCCAGCAGCCCGGGACTATACTACAATGAGCAGTTCTTC CASSPGLYYNEQFF
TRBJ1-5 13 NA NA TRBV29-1 TGCAGCGTGGCGACAGGTGGGGATCAGCCCCAGCATTTT CSVATGGDQPQHF
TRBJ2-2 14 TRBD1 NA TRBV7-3 TGTGCCAGCAGCAGGGACAGTTTAGCCGGGGAGCTGTTTTTT CASSRDSLAGELFF
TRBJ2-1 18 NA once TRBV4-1 TGCGCCAGCAGCCAAGATCATCCCCAGGCTGAGTCCTACAATGAGCAGTTCTTC CASSQDHPQAESYNEQFF
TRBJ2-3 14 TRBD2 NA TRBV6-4 TGTGCCAGCAGTGAAGCGGGAGACACAGATACGCAGTATTTT CASSEAGDTDTQYF
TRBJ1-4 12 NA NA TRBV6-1 TGTGCCAGCTCCTACAGCGGTGAAAAACTGTTTTTT CASSYSGEKLFF
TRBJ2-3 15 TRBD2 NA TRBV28 TGTGCCAGCAGCCTCAGCGGGAGGGGGGCAGATACGCAGTATTTT CASSLSGRGADTQYF
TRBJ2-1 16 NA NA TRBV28 TGTGCCAGCAGTTCCCTACAGAGAGTGCCCAGAAATGAGCAGTTCTTC CASSSLQRVPRNEQFF
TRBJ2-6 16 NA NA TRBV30 TGTGCCTGGAGTTCCTTTGGGGCCTCTGGGGCCAACGTCCTGACTTTC CAWSSFGASGANVLTF
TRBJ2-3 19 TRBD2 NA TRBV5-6 TGTGCCAGCAGCTTGGTGGGGACCCAGCGGGACGTATTCACAGATACGCAGTATTTT CASSLVGTQRDVFTDTQYF
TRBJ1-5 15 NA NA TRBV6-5 TGTGCCAGCAGTTACTCGAAACTGGGCAATCAGCCCCAGCATTTT CASSYSKLGNQPQHF
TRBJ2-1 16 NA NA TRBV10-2 TGCGCCAGCAGTGAGTGGTACAGCAGCTCCTACAATGAGCAGTTCTTC CASSEWYSSSYNEQFF
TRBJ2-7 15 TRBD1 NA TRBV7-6 TGTGCCAGCAGCTTAGCGCCGGGACAGGGATACGAGCAGTACTTC CASSLAPGQGYEQYF
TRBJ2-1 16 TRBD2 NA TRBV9 TGTGCCAGCAGCGTAGTTAGCGGGAGCTCCTACAATGAGCAGTTCTTC CASSVVSGSSYNEQFF
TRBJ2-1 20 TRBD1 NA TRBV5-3 TGTGCCAGAAGCTTCCTACTGGGTGGGACAGGGGGGATGTTAGACAATGAGCAGTTCTTC CARSFLLGGTGGMLDNEQFF